The clone carrying this TCR beta chain was detected only a few times. What it binds is unknown. The sample belongs to a study of CD8 T cells in ankylosing spondylitis. Study conclusions and caveats: Disease-linked clones bore a CD8+ phenotype and were relatively rare in peripheral blood. Some of these motif variants have turned up before, in reports on reactive arthritis synovial fluid and blood. Seemingly characteristic of ankylosing spondylitis blood was a TCR beta motif consisting of under ten highly homologous variants. Enrichment of disease-linked clones was reportedly significant in matched ankylosing spondylitis synovial fluid.

Germline values: CDR1 SEHNR, CDR2 FQNEAQ (reference sequence). Trimming took 5 bases from V and 4 from J, leaving 17 bases between them. The CDR3 has 15 residues. Making use of molecular barcodes, quantitative 5'-RACE generated TCR beta libraries. MiXCR, run by TCRdb on the 5' RACE reads, gives a single entry per CDR3 protein. The sample has 700,000 to 1,000,000 distinct CDR3 sequences; about 10% are singletons. Sequences were obtained from blood, either unsorted or a sorted T cell fraction (not recorded which). The genes are TRBV7-9 and TRBJ1-2; D gene ambiguous. This receptor was obtained from a male donor with ankylosing spondylitis. The CDR3 spells CASSPSVEAGYGYTF. The CDR3 DNA is TGTGCCAGCAGCCCGTCAGTGGAGGCAGGCTATGGCTACACCTTC. Full variable domain (missing parts from reference TRBV7-9 and TRBJ1-2): DTGVSQNPRHKITKRGQNVTFRCDPISEHNRLYWYRQTLGQGPEFLTYFQNEAQLEKSRLLSDRFSAERPKGSFSTLEIQRTEQGDSAMYLCASSPSVEAGYGYTFGSGTRLTVV.